This T cell receptor beta chain was identified in a study of OX40 agonist ivuxolimab in advanced cancers. The CDR3 spans 16 residues. Germline CDR1 is ENHRY and CDR2 is SYGVKD. Trimming removed 0 bases at V and 4 bases at J, with 13 bases between. The assay was immunoSEQ multiplex PCR, and TCRdb's table has in-frame clones only and misses some. The sample has more than 10,000 clones; under 80% are singletons. This TCR came from an adult with an advanced solid tumor such as melanoma, head and neck, liver or kidney cancer. The genes are TRBV10-3 and TRBJ2-1; D is possibly TRBD1 or TRBD2 (6 bases each). The specimen comprised CD4+ or CD8+ T cells sorted from blood, sampled in a trial of the OX40 agonist ivuxolimab. CDR3 sequence (DNA): TGTGCCATCAGTGAGTCGAATCTAGGGGGGTACAATGAGCAGTTCTTC. Residues: CAISESNLGGYNEQFF.